One and the same sample provided the 17 T cell receptor beta chains below, sequenced in a study of blood T cell repertoires in COVID-19. Measured with immunoSEQ multiplex PCR; TCRdb has only the in-frame clones, and not every one. In the table there are about 190,000 clones, approximately 88% of which are singletons. The sample taken for sequencing was peripheral blood. These receptors originate from a man aged 40-55 years with acute or convalescent COVID-19.

A note on this clone: Other nucleotide sequences from this sample produce the same CDR3. The chain recombines TRBV18 with TRBJ2-1; TRBD2 agrees at 13 bases. The CDR3 has 16 amino acids. CDR1 is KGHSH and CDR2 is LQKENI in the germline V gene. J was trimmed by 2 bases and V by 6 bases; bases with no gene match: 4. The CDR3 reads CASSPTSGGAYNEQFF. The DNA of the CDR3 is TGTGCCAGCTCCCCAACTAGCGGGGGGGCCTACAATGAGCAGTTCTTC.

The V and J genes are TRBV28 and TRBJ1-1, with a weak D call TRBD1 (5 bases). Looked up from germline, CDR1 is MDHEN and CDR2 is SYDVKM. This CDR3 spans 14 amino acids. Trimming shortened V by 1 base and J by 9 bases, and 15 bases separated the two germline ends. The CDR3: CASSLSATGTQAFF. CDR3 nucleotide sequence: TGTGCCAGCAGTTTATCCGCCACTGGGACTCAAGCTTTCTTT.

The chain is built from TRBV18 and TRBJ2-1, with 7 bases matching TRBD1. CDR1 is KGHSH, CDR2 LQKENI, per germline. The CDR3 covers 18 residues. V dropped 3 bases and J dropped 4; count of bases not matched to a gene: 15. CDR3 DNA sequence: TGTGCCAGCTCACCGTATCCCGGGACAGAGGACAATTACAATGAGCAGTTCTTC. As protein: CASSPYPGTEDNYNEQFF. The full variable domain, completed using reference TRBV18 and TRBJ2-1, is NAGVMQNPRHLVRRRGQEARLRCSPMKGHSHVYWYRQLPEEGLKFMVYLQKENIIDESGMPKERFSAEFPKEGPSILRIQQVVRGDSAAYFCASSPYPGTEDNYNEQFFGPGTRLTVL.

The gene calls are TRBV30 and TRBJ2-1, with D possibly being TRBD1 (6 bases). Trimming left V 3 bases short and J 1 base short, with 16 bases between. The germline gives CDR1 GTSNPN, CDR2 SVGIG (reference sequence). The CDR3 sequence is 16 residues long. Here the CDR3 reads CAWSLGASRSYNEQFF. CDR3 bases: TGTGCCTGGAGCTTGGGGGCTAGCCGATCCTACAATGAGCAGTTCTTC. Combining the CDR3 with reference TRBV30 and TRBJ2-1 gives the whole variable domain SQTIHQWPATLVQPVGSPLSLECTVEGTSNPNLYWYRQAAGRGLQLLFYSVGIGQISSEVPQNLSASRPQDRQFILSSKKLLLSDSGFYLCAWSLGASRSYNEQFFGPGTRLTVL.

The chain has TRBV5-1 and TRBJ2-7; D might be TRBD2 (7 bases). The CDR3 sequence is 15 residues long. V was trimmed by 3 bases and J by 6 bases, leaving 19 bases between them. CDR1 and CDR2 from the germline V gene are SGHRS and YFSETQ. This CDR3 is CASSSEPSGGREQYF. CDR3 nucleotides: TGCGCCAGCAGCTCTGAGCCGTCGGGGGGCCGCGAGCAGTACTTC.

The genes are TRBV19 and TRBJ1-5; D uncertain. Trimming removed 2 bases at V and 0 bases at J, with 8 bases between. The germline CDR1 and CDR2 sequences are LNHDA and SQIVND (reference sequence). The CDR3 totals 15 residues. CDR3 protein: CASSIPQNSNQPQHF. CDR3 bases: TGTGCCAGTAGTATACCACAGAATAGCAATCAGCCCCAGCATTTT.

The chain carries TRBV6-5 and TRBJ2-5, with a possible D match to TRBD2 (6 bases). The CDR3 has 15 residues. The V gene's germline CDR1 is MNHEY and CDR2 SVGAGI. Trimming stripped 6 bases from V and 5 bases from J, with 19 bases between. The CDR3 here is CASRDLEGFEETQYF. Here the CDR3 DNA reads TGTGCCAGCAGGGATTTGGAGGGTTTCGAGGAGACCCAGTACTTC.

The rearrangement uses TRBV3-1 (or the pseudogene TRBV3-2) and TRBJ2-2; 8 nucleotides match TRBD2. The junction had 1 base not matched to a gene; V was cut back by 4 bases and J by 6 bases. CDR3 length: 13 amino acids. Germline CDR1 and CDR2: LGHDT and YNNKEL (reference sequence). The CDR3 nucleotides read TGTGCCAGCAGCCCCGGGAGGGCCGGGGAGCTGTTTTTT. This codes for CASSPGRAGELFF.

This chain uses TRBV11-2 with TRBJ1-1, with D uncertain. Trimming removed 4 bases at V and 3 bases at J, with 9 bases between. Looked up from germline, CDR1 is SGHAT and CDR2 is FQNNGV. This CDR3 region has 13 residues. The CDR3 protein is CASSSSVYTEAFF. CDR3 coding DNA: TGTGCCAGCAGCTCGTCGGTATACACTGAAGCTTTCTTT.

The CDR3: CASSQAQGDAYGYTF. The CDR3 DNA reads TGTGCCAGCAGCCAAGCACAGGGGGACGCCTATGGCTACACCTTC. The chain employs TRBV3-1 (or the pseudogene TRBV3-2) and TRBJ1-2; 8 bases align to TRBD1. The CDR3 consists of 15 residues. V lost 1 base to trimming and J lost 4 bases; unmatched junction nucleotides: 5. CDR1 is LGHDT, CDR2 YNNKEL, per germline (reference sequence).

The chain couples TRBV5-1 to TRBJ1-6, with no clear D. Trimming took off 0 bases at V and 10 bases at J, with 14 bases between the two ends. CDR1 and CDR2 from the germline V gene are SGHRS and YFSETQ. The CDR3 is 15 residues long. CDR3 nucleotide sequence: TGCGCCAGCAGCTTGGAAGGCAGGTCCTTATCACCCCTCCACTTT. Translating gives CASSLEGRSLSPLHF.

The chain has TRBV25-1 and TRBJ1-6, with D hard to call. The V end was cut by 1 base, the J end by 7 bases, with 17 bases between. Germline CDR1 is MGHDK and CDR2 is SYGVNS. The CDR3 has 17 amino acids. For the CDR3, the DNA is TGTGCCAGCAGTGAATTAGGCACCGGAGGTCGGAATTCACCCCTCCACTTT. The encoded protein is CASSELGTGGRNSPLHF.

This clone was seen once. The chain links TRBV25-1 to TRBJ2-5, with a weak D call TRBD2 (6 bases). This CDR3 contains 17 residues. Between the trimmed V and J ends, which lost 2 bases and 5 bases, there was a span of 21 bases. The germline gives CDR1 MGHDK, CDR2 SYGVNS. The DNA for the CDR3 is TGTGCCAGCAGTGAAGATACCGGGGGTCCCGAGGGGGAGACCCAGTACTTC. Its translation: CASSEDTGGPEGETQYF.

The rearrangement uses TRBV4-1 and TRBJ2-1, with 9 bases aligning to TRBD1. Trimming took 2 bases from V and 9 from J; bases not matched to a gene: 5. Germline CDR1 MGHRA, CDR2 YSYEKL. The CDR3 is 14 residues long. Written as DNA, the CDR3 is TGCGCCAGCAGCCAAACAGGGGGCGTTTTTGAGCAGTTCTTC. Its translation is CASSQTGGVFEQFF.

The gene calls are TRBV7-8 and TRBJ2-1, with 9 bases that match TRBD2. The CDR3 length is 16 residues. V gave up 1 base and J gave up 4 bases; unmatched junction bases: 5. Germline V gene data show CDR1 as SGHVS and CDR2 as FQNEAQ. CDR3 region: CASSLGGGGGYNEQFF. Here the CDR3 DNA reads TGTGCCAGCAGCTTAGGAGGCGGGGGGGGTTACAATGAGCAGTTCTTC.

This sequence joins TRBV19 and TRBJ1-1, with TRBD1 matching 7 bases. V gave up 3 bases and J gave up 3 bases; unmatched junction bases: 10. This CDR3 comprises 16 residues. Germline values: CDR1 LNHDA, CDR2 SQIVND (reference sequence). DNA for the CDR3: TGTGCCAGTAGTATCGGCGGGGGGCAGGGGGACACTGAAGCTTTCTTT. It specifies CASSIGGGQGDTEAFF.

The V call is TRBV4-2, the J call TRBJ2-7; D gene ambiguous. V was clipped by 0 bases and J by 3 bases, with 3 bases between them. This CDR3 contains 12 residues. Germline V lookup: CDR1 LGHNA, CDR2 YNFKEQ. The DNA of the CDR3 is TGTGCCAGCAGCCAAGATTACTACGAGCAGTACTTC. This translates into CASSQDYYEQYF.